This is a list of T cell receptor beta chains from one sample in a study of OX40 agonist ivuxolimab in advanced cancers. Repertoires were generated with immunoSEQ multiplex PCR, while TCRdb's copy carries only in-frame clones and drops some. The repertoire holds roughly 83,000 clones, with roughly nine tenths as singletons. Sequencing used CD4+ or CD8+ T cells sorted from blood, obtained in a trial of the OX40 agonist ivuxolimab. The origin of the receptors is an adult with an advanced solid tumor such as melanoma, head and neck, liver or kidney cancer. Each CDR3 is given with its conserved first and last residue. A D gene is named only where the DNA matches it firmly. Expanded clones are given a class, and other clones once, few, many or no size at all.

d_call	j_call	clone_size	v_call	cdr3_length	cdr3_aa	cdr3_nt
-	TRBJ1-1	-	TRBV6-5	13	CASSYGEGTEAFF	TGTGCCAGCAGTTACGGGGAGGGCACTGAAGCTTTCTTT
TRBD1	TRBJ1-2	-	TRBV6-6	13	CASSRTGIDGYTF	TGTGCCAGCAGTCGGACAGGGATCGATGGCTACACCTTC
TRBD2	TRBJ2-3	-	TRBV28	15	CASSFQRGWGDTQYF	TGTGCCAGCAGTTTCCAGCGGGGGTGGGGAGATACGCAGTATTTT
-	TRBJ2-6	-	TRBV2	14	CASSPTTGANVLTF	TGTGCCAGCAGCCCTACAACTGGGGCCAACGTCCTGACTTTC
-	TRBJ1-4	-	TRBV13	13	CASSIATNEKLFF	TGTGCCAGCAGCATAGCAACTAATGAAAAACTGTTTTTT
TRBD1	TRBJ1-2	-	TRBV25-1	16	CASTPTGMFVRYGYTF	TGTGCGAGCACCCCGACAGGGATGTTTGTTCGGTATGGCTACACCTTC
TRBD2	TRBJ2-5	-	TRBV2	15	CASRASGGGQETQYF	TGTGCCAGCAGGGCGAGCGGGGGGGGCCAAGAGACCCAGTACTTC
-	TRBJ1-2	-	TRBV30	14	CAWGKDPFNYGYTF	TGTGCCTGGGGTAAAGACCCATTCAACTATGGCTACACCTTC
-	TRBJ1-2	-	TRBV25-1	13	CASSQDVEDGYTF	TGTGCCAGCAGTCAGGACGTAGAGGATGGCTACACCTTC
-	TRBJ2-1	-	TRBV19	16	CASSIVPSGVSNEQFF	TGTGCCAGTAGTATAGTCCCCAGCGGAGTCTCGAATGAGCAGTTCTTC
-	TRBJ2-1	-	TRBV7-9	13	CASSLYGYNEQFF	TGTGCCAGCAGCTTATACGGGTACAATGAGCAGTTCTTC
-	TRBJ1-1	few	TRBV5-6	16	CASSLQLGRLNTEAFF	TGTGCCAGCAGCCTACAACTCGGACGGTTGAACACTGAAGCTTTCTTT
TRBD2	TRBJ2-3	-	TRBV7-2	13	CASSLRGADTQYF	TGTGCCAGCAGCTTACGGGGGGCAGATACGCAGTATTTT
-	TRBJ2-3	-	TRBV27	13	CASSLGAFTTQYF	TGTGCCAGCAGTTTAGGGGCCTTCACCACGCAGTATTTT
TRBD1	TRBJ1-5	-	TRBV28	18	CASSTPGQTLYSNQPQHF	TGTGCCAGCAGTACTCCGGGACAGACACTTTATAGCAATCAGCCCCAGCATTTT
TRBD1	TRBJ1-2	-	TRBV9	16	CASSVPRDRGDYGYTF	TGTGCCAGCAGCGTACCTAGGGACAGGGGCGACTATGGCTACACCTTC
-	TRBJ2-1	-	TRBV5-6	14	CASSLFSPYNEQFF	TGTGCCAGCAGCTTGTTCTCCCCCTACAATGAGCAGTTCTTC
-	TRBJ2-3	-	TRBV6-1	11	CASRFTDTQYF	TGTGCCAGCCGATTCACAGATACGCAGTATTTT
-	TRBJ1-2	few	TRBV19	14	CASSNAGTPLGYTF	TGTGCCAGTAGTAACGCCGGGACCCCTCTTGGCTACACCTTC
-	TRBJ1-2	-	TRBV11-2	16	CASSSSSGARFYGYTF	TGTGCCAGCAGCTCAAGCTCAGGTGCCCGGTTCTATGGCTACACCTTC
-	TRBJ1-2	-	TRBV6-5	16	CASSYTPTDGNYGYTF	TGTGCCAGCAGTTACACCCCTACAGACGGCAACTATGGCTACACCTTC
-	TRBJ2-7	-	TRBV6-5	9	CASSYEQYF	TGTGCCAGCAGTTACGAGCAGTACTTC
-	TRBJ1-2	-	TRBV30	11	CAWRDLYGYTF	TGTGCCTGGAGGGACCTCTATGGCTACACCTTC
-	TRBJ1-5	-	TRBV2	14	CASSQDLSNQPQHF	TGTGCCAGCAGTCAGGACCTTAGCAATCAGCCCCAGCATTTT
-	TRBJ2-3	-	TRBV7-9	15	CASSFPVRRADTQYF	TGTGCCAGCAGCTTCCCAGTGCGAAGGGCAGATACGCAGTATTTT
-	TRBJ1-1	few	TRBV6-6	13	CASSTGTPTEAFF	TGTGCCAGCAGCACCGGGACCCCCACTGAAGCTTTCTTT
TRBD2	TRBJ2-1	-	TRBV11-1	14	CASSILAGLNEQFF	TGTGCCAGCAGCATACTAGCGGGTTTAAATGAGCAGTTCTTC
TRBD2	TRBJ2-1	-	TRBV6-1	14	CASSVLGTNNEQFF	TGTGCCAGCAGTGTACTTGGGACTAACAATGAGCAGTTCTTC
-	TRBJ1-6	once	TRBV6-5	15	CASSSYVEGGSPLHF	TGTGCCAGCAGCTCCTACGTGGAGGGGGGGTCACCCCTCCACTTT
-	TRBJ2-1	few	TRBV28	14	CASSLGSAFNEQFF	TGTGCCAGCAGTTTAGGGTCCGCCTTCAATGAGCAGTTCTTC
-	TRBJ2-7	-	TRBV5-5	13	CASSLTRVYEQYF	TGTGCCAGCAGCTTAACCCGGGTCTACGAGCAGTACTTC
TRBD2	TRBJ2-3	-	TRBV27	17	CASSFRTSGSLTDTQYF	TGTGCCAGCAGTTTCCGGACTAGCGGGAGTTTAACAGATACGCAGTATTTT
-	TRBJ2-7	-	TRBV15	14	CATSRDGGSYEQYF	TGTGCCACCAGCAGAGATGGGGGTTCCTACGAGCAGTACTTC
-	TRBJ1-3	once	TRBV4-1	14	CASSDRGVGNTIYF	TGCGCCAGCTCTGACCGAGGGGTAGGAAACACCATATATTTT
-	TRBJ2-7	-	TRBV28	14	CASSFFGSSYEQYF	TGTGCCAGCAGTTTTTTTGGTTCCTCCTACGAGCAGTACTTC
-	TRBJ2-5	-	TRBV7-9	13	CASSSPLGETQYF	TGTGCCAGCAGCTCCCCCCTAGGGGAGACCCAGTACTTC
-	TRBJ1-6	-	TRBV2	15	CASSTTQGRHSPLHF	TGTGCCAGCAGTACAACTCAGGGCCGGCACTCACCCCTCCACTTT
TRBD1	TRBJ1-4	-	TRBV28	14	CASSLQGAGEKLFF	TGTGCCAGCAGTTTACAGGGGGCCGGGGAAAAACTGTTTTTT
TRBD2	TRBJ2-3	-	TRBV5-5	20	CASSLDWVIAGPTSTDTQYF	TGTGCCAGCAGCTTGGATTGGGTGATAGCGGGGCCCACTAGCACAGATACGCAGTATTTT
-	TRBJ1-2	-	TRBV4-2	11	CASSQDYGYTF	TGTGCCAGCAGCCAAGACTATGGCTACACCTTC
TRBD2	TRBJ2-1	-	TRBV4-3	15	CASSQETSGYNEQFF	TGCGCCAGCAGCCAAGAGACTAGCGGCTACAATGAGCAGTTCTTC
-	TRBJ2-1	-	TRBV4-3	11	CASSYAGEQFF	TGCGCCAGCAGCTACGCGGGTGAGCAGTTCTTC
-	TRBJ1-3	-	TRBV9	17	CASSPDSEGLFGNTIYF	TGTGCCAGCAGCCCCGACAGTGAGGGTTTGTTCGGAAACACCATATATTTT
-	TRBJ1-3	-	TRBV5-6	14	CASSFGDSGNTIYF	TGTGCCAGCAGCTTTGGGGACTCTGGAAACACCATATATTTT
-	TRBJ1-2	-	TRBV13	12	CASSLRGYGYTF	TGTGCCAGCAGCTTACGGGGCTATGGCTACACCTTC
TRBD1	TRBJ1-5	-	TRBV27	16	CASSSGTGISNQPQHF	TGTGCCAGCAGCTCGGGGACAGGGATTAGCAATCAGCCCCAGCATTTT
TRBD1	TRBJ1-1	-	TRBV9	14	CASSQGGWRTEAFF	TGTGCCAGCAGCCAAGGGGGCTGGCGCACTGAAGCTTTCTTT
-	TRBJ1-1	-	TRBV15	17	CATSRGTEHYRGTEAFF	TGTGCCACCAGCAGAGGAACAGAACACTATCGGGGCACTGAAGCTTTCTTT
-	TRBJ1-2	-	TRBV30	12	CAWSWGNYGYTF	TGTGCCTGGAGCTGGGGGAACTATGGCTACACCTTC
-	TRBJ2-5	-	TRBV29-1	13	CSVEGGGQETQYF	TGCAGCGTTGAGGGCGGAGGACAAGAGACCCAGTACTTC
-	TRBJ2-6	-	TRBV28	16	CASTSDGLSGANVLTF	TGTGCCAGCACCTCCGACGGTCTCTCTGGGGCCAACGTCCTGACTTTC
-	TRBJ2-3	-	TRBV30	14	CAWSVGRGTDTQYF	TGTGCCTGGAGTGTAGGCAGGGGTACAGATACGCAGTATTTT
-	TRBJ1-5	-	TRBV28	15	CASRLWGTSNQPQHF	TGTGCCAGCCGACTTTGGGGGACGAGCAATCAGCCCCAGCATTTT
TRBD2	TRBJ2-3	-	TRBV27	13	CASSWTSWDTQYF	TGTGCCAGCAGTTGGACTAGTTGGGATACGCAGTATTTT
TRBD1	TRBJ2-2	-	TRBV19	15	CASSPTGPNTGELFF	TGTGCCAGTAGCCCGACAGGGCCGAACACCGGGGAGCTGTTTTTT